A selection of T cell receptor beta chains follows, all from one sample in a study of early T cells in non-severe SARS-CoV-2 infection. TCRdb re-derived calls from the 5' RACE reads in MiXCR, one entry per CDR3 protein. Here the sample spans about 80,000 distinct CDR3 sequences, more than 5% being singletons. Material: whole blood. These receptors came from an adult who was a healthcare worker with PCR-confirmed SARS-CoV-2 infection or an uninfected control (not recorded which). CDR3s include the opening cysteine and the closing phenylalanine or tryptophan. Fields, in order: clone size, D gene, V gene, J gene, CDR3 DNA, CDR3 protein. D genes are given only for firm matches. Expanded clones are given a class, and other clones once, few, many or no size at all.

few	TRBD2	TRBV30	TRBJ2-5	TGTGCCTGGAGTATGACTAGCGGGGGGGCTTCGGGGACCCAGTACTTC	CAWSMTSGGASGTQYF
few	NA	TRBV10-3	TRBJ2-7	TGTGCCATCAGTGTCCAGGGTTACGAGCAGTACTTC	CAISVQGYEQYF
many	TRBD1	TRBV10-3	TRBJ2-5	TGTGCCATCAGGGGGACAGGAGAGACCCAGTACTTC	CAIRGTGETQYF
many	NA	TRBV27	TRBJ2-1	TGTGCCAGCAGTTCGCCCCTAGGAGGGATCCCCTACAATGAGCAGTTCTTC	CASSSPLGGIPYNEQFF
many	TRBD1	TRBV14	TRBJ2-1	TGTGCCAGCAGCCAAGCTCAAACAAGGACAGGGTTGGCCTACAATGAGCAGTTCTTC	CASSQAQTRTGLAYNEQFF
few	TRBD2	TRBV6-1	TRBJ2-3	TGTGCCAGCAGGAAGCGGGGCCTCGATACGCAGTATTTT	CASRKRGLDTQYF
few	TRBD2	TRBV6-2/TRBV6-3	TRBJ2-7	TGTGCCAGCAGTTACTCAGCGGGACCAACCTACGAGCAGTACTTC	CASSYSAGPTYEQYF
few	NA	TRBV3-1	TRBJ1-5	TGTGCCAGCAGCCAAGTGCTCGAGGGCATAGGGCAGCCCCAGCATTTT	CASSQVLEGIGQPQHF
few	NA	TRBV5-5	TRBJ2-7	TGTGCCAGCAGCAATCAGGGAGCCTACGAGCAGTACTTC	CASSNQGAYEQYF
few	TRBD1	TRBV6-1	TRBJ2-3	TGTGCCAGCAGACTACAGGGGCTTAGCACAGATACGCAGTATTTT	CASRLQGLSTDTQYF
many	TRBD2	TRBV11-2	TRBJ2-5	TGTGCCAGCAGCTTAGACGGGGGGGCCGAGGAGACCCAGTACTTC	CASSLDGGAEETQYF
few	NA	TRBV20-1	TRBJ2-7	TGCAGTGCTAGAGTAGGCAGCTACGAGCAGTACTTC	CSARVGSYEQYF
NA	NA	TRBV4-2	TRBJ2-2	TGTGCCAGCAGCCAATTGACAGCTCTGAACACCGGGGAGCTGTTTTTT	CASSQLTALNTGELFF
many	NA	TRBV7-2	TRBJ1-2	TGTGCCAGCAGCTTATTGGCCGGCTACACCTTC	CASSLLAGYTF
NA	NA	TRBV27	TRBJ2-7	TGTGCCAGCAGTTTATACGGCAGCTCCTACGAGCAGTACTTC	CASSLYGSSYEQYF
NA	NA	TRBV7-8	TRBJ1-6	TGTGCCAGCACCCCCGGGACGTACGATTCACCCCTCCACTTT	CASTPGTYDSPLHF
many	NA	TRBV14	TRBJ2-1	TGTGCCAGCAGCCAAATACCGACTCAGGGGAAGTTCTTC	CASSQIPTQGKFF
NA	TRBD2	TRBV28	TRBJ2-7	TGTGCCAGCAGTTTCGGGGGGGGCCCCTCCTACGAGCAGTACTTC	CASSFGGGPSYEQYF
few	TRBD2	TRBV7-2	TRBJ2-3	TGTGCCAGCAGCTCGGGACTAGCGGGAGGGTTGAGGGATACGCAGTATTTT	CASSSGLAGGLRDTQYF
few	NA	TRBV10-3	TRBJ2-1	TGTGCCATCAGTGAGTCTCTACCATCCTACAATGAGCAGTTCTTC	CAISESLPSYNEQFF
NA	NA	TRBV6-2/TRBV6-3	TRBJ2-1	TGTGCCAGCACCTTTGCTGGGGTAGGGCAGTTCTTC	CASTFAGVGQFF
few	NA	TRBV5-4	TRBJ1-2	TGTGCCAGCAGCTTCAATCGCGGCTACACCTTC	CASSFNRGYTF
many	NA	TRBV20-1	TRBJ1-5	TGCAGTGCTACCCAGCAGGGTTGGAGCAATCAGCCCCAGCATTTT	CSATQQGWSNQPQHF
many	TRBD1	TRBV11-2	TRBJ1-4	TGTGCCAGCAGCACAGGGGGGACAAGAACTGAAAAACTGTTTTTT	CASSTGGTRTEKLFF
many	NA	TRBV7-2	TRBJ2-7	TGTGCCAGCAGCTCCCGGGCCCCCGAGGGCCTCGAGCAGTACTTC	CASSSRAPEGLEQYF
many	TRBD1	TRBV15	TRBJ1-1	TGTGCCACTACGCCCAACAGGGGAGAAGCTTTCTTT	CATTPNRGEAFF
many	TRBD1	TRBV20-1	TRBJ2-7	TGCAGTGCTTCGACGGGACAGGGCGACGAGCAGTACTTC	CSASTGQGDEQYF
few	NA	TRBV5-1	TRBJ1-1	TGCGCCAGCAGCTTGGTAAAGGGGACTATGAACACTGAAGCTTTCTTT	CASSLVKGTMNTEAFF
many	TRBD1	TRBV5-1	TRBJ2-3	TGCGCCAGCAGCGCCGACAGGGCTGATACGCAGTATTTT	CASSADRADTQYF
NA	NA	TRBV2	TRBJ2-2	TGTGCCAGCAGTAGGACAGAAAACACCGGGGAGCTGTTTTTT	CASSRTENTGELFF
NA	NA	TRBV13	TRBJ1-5	TGTGCCAGCAGCACCAGGGCTCAGCCCCAGCATTTT	CASSTRAQPQHF
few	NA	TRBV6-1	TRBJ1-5	TGTGCCAGCAGTGAAGCAGGGGGTAGCAATCAGCCCCAGCATTTT	CASSEAGGSNQPQHF
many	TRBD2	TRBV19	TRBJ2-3	TGTGCCAGTAAGCACGTGCGGGAGGGTTCAGATACGCAGTATTTT	CASKHVREGSDTQYF
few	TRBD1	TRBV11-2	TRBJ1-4	TGTGCCAGCAGCTTAGATTGGACAGGGTCTAATGAAAAACTGTTTTTT	CASSLDWTGSNEKLFF